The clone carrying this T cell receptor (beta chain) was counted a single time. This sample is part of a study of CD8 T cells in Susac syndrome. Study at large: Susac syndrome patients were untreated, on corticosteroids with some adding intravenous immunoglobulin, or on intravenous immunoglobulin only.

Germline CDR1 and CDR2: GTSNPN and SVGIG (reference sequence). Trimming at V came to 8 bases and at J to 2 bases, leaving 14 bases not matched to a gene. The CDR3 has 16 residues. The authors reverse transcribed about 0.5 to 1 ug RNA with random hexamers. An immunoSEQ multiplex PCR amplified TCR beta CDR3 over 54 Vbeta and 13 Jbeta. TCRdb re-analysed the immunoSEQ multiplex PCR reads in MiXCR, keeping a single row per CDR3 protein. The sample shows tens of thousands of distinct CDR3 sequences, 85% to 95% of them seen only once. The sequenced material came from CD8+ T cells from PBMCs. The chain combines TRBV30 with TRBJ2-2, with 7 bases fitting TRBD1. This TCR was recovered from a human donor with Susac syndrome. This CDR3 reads CARGNYRDSNTGELFF. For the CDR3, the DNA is TGTGCCCGGGGAAACTACCGGGACAGTAACACCGGGGAGCTGTTTTTT.